This TCR beta chain was observed in a study of CDR3 diversity in severe acne. CDR3 length: 16 residues. Trimming pared 3 bases from V and 4 bases from J, leaving 22 bases between. Germline V gives CDR1 DFQATT, CDR2 SNEGSKA (reference sequence). TCRdb independently ran MiXCR on the PCR reads; one entry per CDR3 protein. The sample includes about 93,000 distinct CDR3 sequences, 48% of them seen just once. Sequenced sample: blood. The TCR sequence derives from a male donor in good health, serving as a control. The chain combines TRBV20-1 with TRBJ2-7; tentatively, D is TRBD1 (7 bases). The CDR3 nucleotides read TGCAGTGCTAGGGATGTGGAGGGGACAGCCCATTACGAGCAGTACTTC. It is translated as CSARDVEGTAHYEQYF.